This entry features one T cell receptor beta chain sequence. Its cognate antigen is unknown. These data belong to a study of CD8 T cells in Susac syndrome. Overall study findings and caveats: In total CD8+ repertoires, roughly 15 Susac-specific public clones were found, and roughly five in CD8+ TEMRA repertoires.

Sequencing of TCR beta was carried out in blood CD8+ and CD4+ T cells. TEMRA cells underwent FACS enrichment and CD8+ and CD4+ T cells underwent negative isolation. The CDR3 is 15 residues long. Per the germline V gene, CDR1 is MDHEN and CDR2 is SYDVKM. V lost 8 bases and J lost 8; bases outside the gene matches: 14. With random hexamers, 0.5 to 1 ug RNA was reverse transcribed. TCRdb fed the immunoSEQ multiplex PCR reads into MiXCR, producing one record per CDR3 protein. Of 75,000 or so distinct CDR3 sequences in the sample, about 94% were seen once. Material: CD8+ T cells from PBMCs. This sequence originates from a human donor with Susac syndrome. The gene calls are TRBV28 and TRBJ2-1; 8 nucleotides agree with TRBD2. The CDR3 sequence is CASEDRREEFDEQFF. The CDR3 DNA sequence: TGTGCCAGCGAGGATCGGCGGGAGGAGTTCGATGAGCAGTTCTTC.